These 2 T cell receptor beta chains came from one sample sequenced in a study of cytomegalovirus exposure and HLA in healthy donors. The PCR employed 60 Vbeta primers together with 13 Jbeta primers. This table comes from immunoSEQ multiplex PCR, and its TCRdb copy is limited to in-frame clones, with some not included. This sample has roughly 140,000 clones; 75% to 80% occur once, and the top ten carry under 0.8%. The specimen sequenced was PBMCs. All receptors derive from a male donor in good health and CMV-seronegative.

CDR3 protein: CASSVGQGANYGYTF. CDR3 bases: TGTGCCAGCAGCGTAGGTCAGGGGGCCAACTATGGCTACACCTTC. This chain uses TRBV9 with TRBJ1-2, with 8 bases matching TRBD1. The CDR3 length is 15 residues. The junction had 3 bases not matched to a gene; V was cut back by 0 bases and J by 2 bases. Per the germline V gene, CDR1 is SGDLS and CDR2 is YYNGEE.

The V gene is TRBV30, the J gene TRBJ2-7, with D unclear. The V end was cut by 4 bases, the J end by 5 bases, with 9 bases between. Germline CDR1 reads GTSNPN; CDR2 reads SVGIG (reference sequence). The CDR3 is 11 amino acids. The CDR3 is CAWKGVNEQYF. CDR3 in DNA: TGTGCCTGGAAAGGAGTCAACGAGCAGTACTTC. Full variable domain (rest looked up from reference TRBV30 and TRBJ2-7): SQTIHQWPATLVQPVGSPLSLECTVEGTSNPNLYWYRQAAGRGLQLLFYSVGIGQISSEVPQNLSASRPQDRQFILSSKKLLLSDSGFYLCAWKGVNEQYFGPGTRLTVT.